Only a few counts were recorded for the clone carrying this TCR beta chain. Its antigen remains unidentified. Amplification by 5'RACE using constant-segment primers produced TCR alpha and TCR beta cDNA libraries that carried sample barcodes and UMIs. TCRdb fed the 5' RACE reads into MiXCR, producing one record per CDR3 protein. The sample lists about 82,000 distinct CDR3 sequences, approximately 13% occurring once. The data belong to a study of T-cell memory formation after mild COVID-19. As for the study in general: TCR clusters were largely donor specific.

Points from the study as a whole: Shrinking CD4+ clones resided mostly in CM and EM, and CD8+ ones in EMRA. Cross-reactive memory apparently joined, as some responding clones appeared in pre-infection memory.

Germline assignment: CDR1 SGHAT and CDR2 FQNNGV. The V gene end was trimmed by 5 bases and the J gene end by 3 bases; junction bases not matched to a gene: 4. The CDR3 spans 14 residues. This receptor was obtained from an adult woman who had mild COVID-19 (a few samples of this study predate the infection). Cell type and time point are not known. This chain uses TRBV11-2 with TRBJ2-1, with TRBD2 identical over 7 bases. What was sequenced was PBMCs or a T cell subset sorted from them (not recorded which). CDR3 DNA sequence: TGTGCCAGCAGCCCATCTAGCGGCTACAATGAGCAGTTCTTC. It yields the protein CASSPSSGYNEQFF.